The present T cell receptor beta chain was sequenced within a study of human CD8 memory T cell subsets. UMI-labeled 5' RACE was used to make TCR beta libraries. Reprocessing the 5' RACE reads, TCRdb reports a single entry for every CDR3 protein and omits DNA. The clone table shows about 10,000 distinct CDR3 sequences, with the ten largest holding 20%. Points on this clonotype: The antigen remains unidentified.

This CDR3 contains 14 residues. Germline V gene data show CDR1 as LGHDT and CDR2 as YNNKEL (reference sequence). Negative magnetic separation enriched total CD8+ T cells. Duplicate vials of around 140,000 sorted CD8+ T cells per subset supplied the RNA. Study conclusions and caveats: Stem-like memory and precursor exhausted T cell repertoires had very little in common with each other. The chains that were sequenced in this study were only T cell receptor beta chains.

This clonotype was obtained from a human donor in good health. The rearrangement joins TRBV3-1 to TRBJ2-7; checking the TCRdb D call of TRBD2 is not possible without DNA. Sequencing was done on a sample of CD8+ T cells from PBMCs. CDR3 residues: CASSPGLATYEQYF.